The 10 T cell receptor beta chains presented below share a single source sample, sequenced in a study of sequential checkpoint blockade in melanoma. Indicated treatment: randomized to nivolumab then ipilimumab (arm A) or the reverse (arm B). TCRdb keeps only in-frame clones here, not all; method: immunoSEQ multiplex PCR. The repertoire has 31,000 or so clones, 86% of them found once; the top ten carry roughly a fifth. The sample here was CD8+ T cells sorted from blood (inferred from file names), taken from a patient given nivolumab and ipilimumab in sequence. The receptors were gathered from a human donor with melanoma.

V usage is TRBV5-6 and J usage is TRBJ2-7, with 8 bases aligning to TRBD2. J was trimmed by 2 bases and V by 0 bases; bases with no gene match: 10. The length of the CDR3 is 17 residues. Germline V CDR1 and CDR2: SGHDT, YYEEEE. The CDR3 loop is CASSLATSGIVPYEQYF. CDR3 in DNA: TGTGCCAGCAGCTTGGCTACTAGCGGAATCGTTCCCTACGAGCAGTACTTC.

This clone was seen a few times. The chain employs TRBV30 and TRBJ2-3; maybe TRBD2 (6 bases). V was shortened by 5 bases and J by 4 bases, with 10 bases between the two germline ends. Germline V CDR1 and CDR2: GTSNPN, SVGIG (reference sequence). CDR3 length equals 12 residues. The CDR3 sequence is CAWSAGPDTQYF. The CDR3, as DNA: TGTGCCTGGTCCGCGGGGCCAGATACGCAGTATTTT.

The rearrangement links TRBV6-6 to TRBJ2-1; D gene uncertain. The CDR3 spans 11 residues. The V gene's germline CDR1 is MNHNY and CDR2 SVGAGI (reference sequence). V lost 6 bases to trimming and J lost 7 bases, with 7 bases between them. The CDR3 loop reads CASSLLNEQFF. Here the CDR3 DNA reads TGTGCCAGCAGCCTCCTAAATGAGCAGTTCTTC.

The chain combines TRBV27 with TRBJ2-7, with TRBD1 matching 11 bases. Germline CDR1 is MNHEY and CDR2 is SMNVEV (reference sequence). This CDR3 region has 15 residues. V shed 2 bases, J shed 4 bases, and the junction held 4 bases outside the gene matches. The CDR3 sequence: CASSLIGQGAYEQYF. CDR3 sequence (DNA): TGTGCCAGCAGTTTAATCGGACAGGGGGCATACGAGCAGTACTTC.

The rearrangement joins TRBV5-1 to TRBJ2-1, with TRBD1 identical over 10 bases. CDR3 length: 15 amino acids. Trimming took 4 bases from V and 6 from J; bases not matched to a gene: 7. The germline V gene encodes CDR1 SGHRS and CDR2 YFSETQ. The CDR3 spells CASSPDRGNGNEQFF. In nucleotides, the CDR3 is TGCGCCAGCAGCCCGGACAGGGGGAACGGCAATGAGCAGTTCTTC. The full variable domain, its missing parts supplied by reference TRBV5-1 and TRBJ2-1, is KAGVTQTPRYLIKTRGQQVTLSCSPISGHRSVSWYQQTPGQGLQFLFEYFSETQRNKGNFPGRFSGRQFSNSRSEMNVSTLELGDSALYLCASSPDRGNGNEQFFGPGTRLTVL.

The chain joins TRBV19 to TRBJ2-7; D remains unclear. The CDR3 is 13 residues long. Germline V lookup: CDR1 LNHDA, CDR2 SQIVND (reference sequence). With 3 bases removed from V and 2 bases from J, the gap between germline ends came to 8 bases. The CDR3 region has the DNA TGTGCCAGTAGTATGGCTCCGCCCTACGAGCAGTACTTC. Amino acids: CASSMAPPYEQYF.

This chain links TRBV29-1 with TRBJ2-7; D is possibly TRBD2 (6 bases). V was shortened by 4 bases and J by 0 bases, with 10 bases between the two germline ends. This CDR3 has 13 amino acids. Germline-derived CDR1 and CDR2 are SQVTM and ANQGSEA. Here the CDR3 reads CSVAVGSSYEQYF. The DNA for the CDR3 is TGCAGCGTTGCGGTCGGGAGCTCCTACGAGCAGTACTTC.

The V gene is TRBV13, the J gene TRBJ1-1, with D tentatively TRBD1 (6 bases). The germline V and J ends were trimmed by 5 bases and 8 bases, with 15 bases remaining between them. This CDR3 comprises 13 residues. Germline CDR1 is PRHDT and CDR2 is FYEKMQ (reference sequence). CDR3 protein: CASSLEGGDEAFF. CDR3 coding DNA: TGTGCCAGCAGCCTAGAAGGGGGGGACGAAGCTTTCTTT. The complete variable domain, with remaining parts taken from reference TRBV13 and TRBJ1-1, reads AAGVIQSPRHLIKEKRETATLKCYPIPRHDTVYWYQQGPGQDPQFLISFYEKMQSDKGSIPDRFSAQQFSDYHSELNMSSLELGDSALYFCASSLEGGDEAFFGQGTRLTVV.

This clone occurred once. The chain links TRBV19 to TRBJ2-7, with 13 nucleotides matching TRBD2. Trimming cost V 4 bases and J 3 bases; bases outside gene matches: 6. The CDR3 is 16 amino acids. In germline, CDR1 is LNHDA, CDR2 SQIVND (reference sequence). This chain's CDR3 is CASSTGLAGYLYEQYF. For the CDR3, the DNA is TGTGCCAGTAGTACGGGACTAGCGGGGTACCTCTACGAGCAGTACTTC. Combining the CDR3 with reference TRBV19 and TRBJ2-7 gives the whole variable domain DGGITQSPKYLFRKEGQNVTLSCEQNLNHDAMYWYRQDPGQGLRLIYYSQIVNDFQKGDIAEGYSVSREKKESFPLTVTSAQKNPTAFYLCASSTGLAGYLYEQYFGPGTRLTVT.

CDR3 residues: CASSRDSSYEQYF. The DNA for the CDR3 is TGTGCCAGCAGTCGGGATAGCTCCTACGAGCAGTACTTC. This chain links TRBV27 with TRBJ2-5, with D possibly being TRBD2 (5 bases). Matching the DNA end better, TRBJ2-7 makes the J call doubtful. This CDR3 is built from 13 residues. Germline V gene lookup returns CDR1 MNHEY and CDR2 SMNVEV (reference sequence).